This TCR beta chain was sequenced for a study of siplizumab effects on memory and regulatory T cells. To note about this clone: Its antigen is currently unknown.

Study-level points and caveats: No more than a minor fraction of alloreactive clones could be traced back to unstimulated subsets.

Assay used: immunoSEQ multiplex PCR; TCRdb lists only in-frame clones, some missing. The sample carries around 95,000 clones, about 91% recorded once. Germline CDR1 reads MDHEN; CDR2 reads SYDVKM. The V segment lost 6 bases and the J segment 5 bases; nucleotides outside the gene matches: 11. The length of the CDR3 is 15 residues. The sample consisted of CD4+ T cells sorted from blood. The sequence derives from a human donor in good health. This chain connects TRBV28 to TRBJ2-3; 7 bases agree with TRBD1. The CDR3 protein is CASRGRQGGLDTQYF. CDR3 nucleotide sequence: TGTGCCAGCAGGGGAAGACAGGGCGGATTAGATACGCAGTATTTT.